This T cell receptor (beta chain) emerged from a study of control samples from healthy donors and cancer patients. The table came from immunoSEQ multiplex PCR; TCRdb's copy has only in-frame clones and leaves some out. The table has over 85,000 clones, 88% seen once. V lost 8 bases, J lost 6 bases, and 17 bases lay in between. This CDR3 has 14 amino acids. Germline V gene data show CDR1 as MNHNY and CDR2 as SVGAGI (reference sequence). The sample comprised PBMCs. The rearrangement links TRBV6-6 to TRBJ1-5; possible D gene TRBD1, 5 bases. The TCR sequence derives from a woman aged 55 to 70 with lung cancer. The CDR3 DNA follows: TGTGCCAGCGTATCGGGGGGGTCAGGTCAGCCCCAGCATTTT. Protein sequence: CASVSGGSGQPQHF.